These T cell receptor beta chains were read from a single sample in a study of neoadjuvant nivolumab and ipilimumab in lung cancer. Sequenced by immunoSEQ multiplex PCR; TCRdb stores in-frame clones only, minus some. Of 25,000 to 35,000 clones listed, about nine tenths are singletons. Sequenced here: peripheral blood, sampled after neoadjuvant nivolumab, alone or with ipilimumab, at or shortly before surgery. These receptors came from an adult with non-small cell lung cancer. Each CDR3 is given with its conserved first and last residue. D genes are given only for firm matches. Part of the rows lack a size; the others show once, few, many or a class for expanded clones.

CDR3aa: CASSKGVSIGELFF
CDR3nt: TGTGCCAGCAGTAAAGGGGTTTCGATCGGGGAGCTGTTTTTT
d_gene: -
j_gene: TRBJ2-2
v_gene: TRBV9
abundance: -

CDR3aa: CATSRDVLGGSTDTQYF
CDR3nt: TGTGCCACCAGCAGAGATGTTTTGGGGGGGAGCACAGATACGCAGTATTTT
d_gene: TRBD2
j_gene: TRBJ2-3
v_gene: TRBV15
abundance: -

CDR3aa: CASSQGGRTEKLFF
CDR3nt: TGTGCCAGCAGCCAAGGGGGGAGGACCGAAAAACTGTTTTTT
d_gene: -
j_gene: TRBJ1-4
v_gene: TRBV5-4
abundance: -

CDR3aa: CASSHRTYEQYF
CDR3nt: TGTGCCAGCAGCCACAGAACCTACGAGCAGTACTTC
d_gene: -
j_gene: TRBJ2-7
v_gene: TRBV14
abundance: -

CDR3aa: CASSEDSNNEQFF
CDR3nt: TGTGCCAGCAGTGAGGACAGTAACAATGAGCAGTTCTTC
d_gene: -
j_gene: TRBJ2-1
v_gene: TRBV2
abundance: -

CDR3aa: CSGGQDSYNEQFF
CDR3nt: TGCAGCGGGGGACAGGACTCCTACAATGAGCAGTTCTTC
d_gene: TRBD1
j_gene: TRBJ2-1
v_gene: TRBV29-1
abundance: -

CDR3aa: CASSQDRAPRTEAFF
CDR3nt: TGCGCCAGCAGCCAAGATCGGGCCCCGAGGACTGAAGCTTTCTTT
d_gene: -
j_gene: TRBJ1-1
v_gene: TRBV4-3
abundance: -

CDR3aa: CASRLVTGKVNTEAFF
CDR3nt: TGTGCAAGTCGCTTAGTAACAGGGAAGGTGAACACTGAAGCTTTCTTT
d_gene: -
j_gene: TRBJ1-1
v_gene: TRBV12-2
abundance: -

CDR3aa: CASSLARGEKLFF
CDR3nt: TGCGCCAGCAGCTTGGCCCGTGGGGAAAAACTGTTTTTT
d_gene: -
j_gene: TRBJ1-4
v_gene: TRBV5-1
abundance: -

CDR3aa: CSAGRLTEAFF
CDR3nt: TGCAGTGCGGGCCGGCTGACTGAAGCTTTCTTT
d_gene: -
j_gene: TRBJ1-1
v_gene: TRBV20-1
abundance: -

CDR3aa: CASSLDPRTEAFF
CDR3nt: TGTGCCAGCAGCTTAGACCCCAGGACTGAAGCTTTCTTT
d_gene: -
j_gene: TRBJ1-1
v_gene: TRBV7-7
abundance: -

CDR3aa: CASSLVRGSDTQYF
CDR3nt: TGTGCCAGCAGCTTAGTTAGGGGGTCAGATACGCAGTATTTT
d_gene: -
j_gene: TRBJ2-3
v_gene: TRBV7-2
abundance: once

CDR3aa: CASSQEGRAVVDTQYF
CDR3nt: TGCGCCAGCAGCCAAGAGGGACGGGCGGTCGTAGATACGCAGTATTTT
d_gene: -
j_gene: TRBJ2-3
v_gene: TRBV4-3
abundance: -

CDR3aa: CASTGGLAASYNEQFF
CDR3nt: TGTGCCAGCACGGGTGGGCTCGCAGCCTCCTACAATGAGCAGTTCTTC
d_gene: -
j_gene: TRBJ2-1
v_gene: TRBV11-2
abundance: -

CDR3aa: CAISEVGLAANTGELFF
CDR3nt: TGTGCCATCAGTGAGGTTGGACTAGCCGCGAACACCGGGGAGCTGTTTTTT
d_gene: TRBD2
j_gene: TRBJ2-2
v_gene: TRBV10-3
abundance: once

CDR3aa: CSANYGETQYF
CDR3nt: TGCAGTGCTAATTACGGAGAGACCCAGTACTTC
d_gene: -
j_gene: TRBJ2-5
v_gene: TRBV20-1
abundance: once

CDR3aa: CASNRDRGPQPQHF
CDR3nt: TGTGCCAGCAATAGGGACAGGGGGCCTCAGCCCCAGCATTTT
d_gene: TRBD1
j_gene: TRBJ1-5
v_gene: TRBV2
abundance: -

CDR3aa: CSVGSERTNEKLFF
CDR3nt: TGCAGCGTTGGGTCAGAAAGAACTAATGAAAAACTGTTTTTT
d_gene: -
j_gene: TRBJ1-4
v_gene: TRBV29-1
abundance: -

CDR3aa: CASSSSSGGTETQYF
CDR3nt: TGTGCCAGCAGCTCGTCTAGCGGGGGGACTGAGACCCAGTACTTC
d_gene: TRBD2
j_gene: TRBJ2-5
v_gene: TRBV7-7
abundance: -

CDR3aa: CASSLDGANGAGELFF
CDR3nt: TGCGCCAGCAGCTTGGATGGGGCAAATGGCGCCGGGGAGCTGTTTTTT
d_gene: -
j_gene: TRBJ2-2
v_gene: TRBV5-1
abundance: -

CDR3aa: CASSLGSGGAKNEQFF
CDR3nt: TGTGCCAGCAGCTTGGGTAGCGGGGGGGCGAAGAATGAGCAGTTCTTC
d_gene: TRBD2
j_gene: TRBJ2-1
v_gene: TRBV5-4
abundance: -

CDR3aa: CASSQNLQYTEAFF
CDR3nt: TGTGCCAGCAGCCAGAACCTACAGTACACTGAAGCTTTCTTT
d_gene: -
j_gene: TRBJ1-1
v_gene: TRBV14
abundance: -

CDR3aa: CASSLSRVEGYEQYF
CDR3nt: TGTGCCAGCAGCTTAAGCAGGGTAGAAGGGTACGAGCAGTACTTC
d_gene: -
j_gene: TRBJ2-7
v_gene: TRBV11-2
abundance: -

CDR3aa: CASSPWGQVVESEKLFF
CDR3nt: TGCGCCAGCAGCCCCTGGGGACAGGTTGTGGAAAGTGAAAAACTGTTTTTT
d_gene: TRBD1
j_gene: TRBJ1-4
v_gene: TRBV5-1
abundance: once

CDR3aa: CASSSGGARSNQYF
CDR3nt: TGTGCCAGCAGTTCCGGGGGGGCCAGGAGTAACCAGTACTTC
d_gene: TRBD2
j_gene: TRBJ2-5
v_gene: TRBV7-7
abundance: -

CDR3aa: CASRGDQVSYGYTF
CDR3nt: TGTGCCAGCAGGGGGGACCAGGTGTCGTATGGCTACACCTTC
d_gene: -
j_gene: TRBJ1-2
v_gene: TRBV2
abundance: -

CDR3aa: CASSPYGWATEAFF
CDR3nt: TGTGCCAGCAGCCCATACGGGTGGGCCACTGAAGCTTTCTTT
d_gene: -
j_gene: TRBJ1-1
v_gene: TRBV9
abundance: -

CDR3aa: CASSQVSGGYNEQFF
CDR3nt: TGCGCCAGCAGCCAAGTTAGCGGGGGTTACAATGAGCAGTTCTTC
d_gene: TRBD2
j_gene: TRBJ2-1
v_gene: TRBV4-1
abundance: -

CDR3aa: CASSLGRTAQETQYF
CDR3nt: TGTGCCAGCAGCTTAGGCCGGACAGCTCAAGAGACCCAGTACTTC
d_gene: -
j_gene: TRBJ2-5
v_gene: TRBV7-7
abundance: few

CDR3aa: CASNSIDSNQPQHF
CDR3nt: TGTGCCAGCAACTCGATCGACAGCAATCAGCCCCAGCATTTT
d_gene: -
j_gene: TRBJ1-5
v_gene: TRBV5-6
abundance: -

CDR3aa: CASSWGQAAGELFF
CDR3nt: TGCGCCAGCAGCTGGGGACAGGCCGCCGGGGAGCTGTTTTTT
d_gene: TRBD1
j_gene: TRBJ2-2
v_gene: TRBV5-1
abundance: -

CDR3aa: CASRDGGSYEQYF
CDR3nt: TGTGCCAGCAGGGACGGAGGCTCCTACGAGCAGTACTTC
d_gene: -
j_gene: TRBJ2-7
v_gene: TRBV2
abundance: -

CDR3aa: CASSDWTGFSYNEQFF
CDR3nt: TGTGCCAGCAGTGACTGGACAGGGTTCTCCTACAATGAGCAGTTCTTC
d_gene: TRBD1
j_gene: TRBJ2-1
v_gene: TRBV6-1
abundance: few

CDR3aa: CASSPRQGSDEKLFF
CDR3nt: TGTGCCAGCTCGCCTAGGCAGGGGAGCGATGAAAAACTGTTTTTT
d_gene: -
j_gene: TRBJ1-4
v_gene: TRBV18
abundance: once

CDR3aa: CASSFWTGTGEQYF
CDR3nt: TGTGCCAGCAGCTTTTGGACAGGGACCGGCGAGCAGTACTTC
d_gene: TRBD1
j_gene: TRBJ2-7
v_gene: TRBV7-8
abundance: -

CDR3aa: CASSLEGRGVGTEAFF
CDR3nt: TGCGCCAGCAGCTTGGAGGGGCGCGGGGTGGGCACTGAAGCTTTCTTT
d_gene: -
j_gene: TRBJ1-1
v_gene: TRBV5-1
abundance: -

CDR3aa: CASSQTGRVGTGAPLHF
CDR3nt: TGTGCCAGCAGCCAAACAGGAAGAGTAGGGACTGGGGCACCCCTCCACTTT
d_gene: -
j_gene: TRBJ1-6
v_gene: TRBV11-2
abundance: -

CDR3aa: CASRRLAGGSDTQYF
CDR3nt: TGTGCCAGCAGACGACTAGCGGGGGGATCAGATACGCAGTATTTT
d_gene: TRBD2
j_gene: TRBJ2-3
v_gene: TRBV5-6
abundance: -

CDR3aa: CASSYSYRDTEAFF
CDR3nt: TGTGCCAGCAGTTACTCATACCGGGATACAGAGGCTTTCTTT
d_gene: -
j_gene: TRBJ1-1
v_gene: TRBV6-5
abundance: -

CDR3aa: CASSSAKAGGYEQYF
CDR3nt: TGTGCCAGCAGCTCAGCCAAGGCAGGGGGCTACGAGCAGTACTTC
d_gene: TRBD1
j_gene: TRBJ2-7
v_gene: TRBV5-6
abundance: -

CDR3aa: CASSLLAGDPKGELFF
CDR3nt: TGTGCCAGCAGCTTACTAGCGGGGGACCCCAAGGGGGAGCTGTTTTTT
d_gene: TRBD2
j_gene: TRBJ2-2
v_gene: TRBV7-2
abundance: once

CDR3aa: CASKKWDNGKNIQYF
CDR3nt: TGTGCCAGCAAAAAATGGGACAACGGCAAAAACATTCAGTACTTC
d_gene: -
j_gene: TRBJ2-4
v_gene: TRBV5-4
abundance: -

CDR3aa: CASSSREGQPQHF
CDR3nt: TGTGCCAGCAGTAGCAGGGAAGGTCAGCCCCAGCATTTT
d_gene: -
j_gene: TRBJ1-5
v_gene: TRBV27
abundance: -

CDR3aa: CASSASGAETQYF
CDR3nt: TGTGCCAGCAGTGCTAGCGGGGCCGAGACCCAGTACTTC
d_gene: TRBD2
j_gene: TRBJ2-5
v_gene: TRBV5-5
abundance: few

CDR3aa: CASSQGSGTLGYTF
CDR3nt: TGTGCCAGCAGCCAAGGATCCGGGACCTTGGGCTACACCTTC
d_gene: -
j_gene: TRBJ1-2
v_gene: TRBV14
abundance: -

CDR3aa: CATNSGQGLYGYTF
CDR3nt: TGTGCCACCAACTCGGGACAGGGGCTCTATGGCTACACCTTC
d_gene: TRBD1
j_gene: TRBJ1-2
v_gene: TRBV15
abundance: -

CDR3aa: CASSLESGGGYGYTF
CDR3nt: TGTGCCAGCAGTTTAGAATCAGGGGGCGGCTATGGCTACACCTTC
d_gene: TRBD1
j_gene: TRBJ1-2
v_gene: TRBV7-2
abundance: -

CDR3aa: CASMADLYGEAFF
CDR3nt: TGTGCCAGCATGGCAGACCTCTACGGTGAAGCTTTCTTT
d_gene: -
j_gene: TRBJ1-1
v_gene: TRBV6-4
abundance: -

CDR3aa: CASSLGPLVEQYF
CDR3nt: TGCGCCAGCAGCTTGGGCCCCTTGGTCGAGCAGTACTTC
d_gene: -
j_gene: TRBJ2-7
v_gene: TRBV5-1
abundance: -